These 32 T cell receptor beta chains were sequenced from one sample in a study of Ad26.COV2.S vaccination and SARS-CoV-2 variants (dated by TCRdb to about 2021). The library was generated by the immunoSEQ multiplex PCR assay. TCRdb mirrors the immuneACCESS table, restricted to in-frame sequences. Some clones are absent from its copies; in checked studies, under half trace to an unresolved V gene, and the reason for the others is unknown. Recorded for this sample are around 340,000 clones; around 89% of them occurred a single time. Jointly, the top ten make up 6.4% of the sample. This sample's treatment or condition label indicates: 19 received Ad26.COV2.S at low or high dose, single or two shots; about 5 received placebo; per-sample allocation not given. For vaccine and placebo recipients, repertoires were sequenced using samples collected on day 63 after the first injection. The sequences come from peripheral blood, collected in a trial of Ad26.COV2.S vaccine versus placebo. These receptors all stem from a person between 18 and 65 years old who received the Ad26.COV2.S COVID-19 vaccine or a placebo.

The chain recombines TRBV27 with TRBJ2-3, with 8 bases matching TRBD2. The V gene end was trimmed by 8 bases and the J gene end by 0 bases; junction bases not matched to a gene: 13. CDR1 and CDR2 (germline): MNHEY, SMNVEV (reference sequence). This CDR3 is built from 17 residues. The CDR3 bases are TGTGCCAGCGCCCGGAGGGCCAGCGGGGGAAGCACAGATACGCAGTATTTT. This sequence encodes CASARRASGGSTDTQYF.

DNA for the CDR3: TGTGCCAGCAGTGATGCGGGCCGGTTTGGCACCATATATTTT. The encoded protein is CASSDAGRFGTIYF. This chain joins TRBV6-1 and TRBJ1-3; D is ambiguous. The CDR3 spans 14 residues. Germline V gene lookup returns CDR1 MNHNS and CDR2 SASEGT. Deletions cut 3 bases from V and 9 bases from J, with 15 bases between.

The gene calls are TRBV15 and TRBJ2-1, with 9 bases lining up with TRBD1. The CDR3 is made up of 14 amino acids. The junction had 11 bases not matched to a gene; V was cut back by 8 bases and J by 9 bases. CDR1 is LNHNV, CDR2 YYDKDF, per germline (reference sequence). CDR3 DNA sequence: TGTGCCACCTCCTTGGACAGGGGTATCGGTGAGCAGTTCTTC. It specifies CATSLDRGIGEQFF.

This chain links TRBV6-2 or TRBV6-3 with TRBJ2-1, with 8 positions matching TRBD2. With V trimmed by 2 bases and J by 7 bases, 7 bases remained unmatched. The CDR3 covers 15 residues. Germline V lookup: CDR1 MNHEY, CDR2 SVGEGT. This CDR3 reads CASSYNRAGANEQFF. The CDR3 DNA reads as TGTGCCAGCAGTTACAATCGAGCGGGAGCAAATGAGCAGTTCTTC.

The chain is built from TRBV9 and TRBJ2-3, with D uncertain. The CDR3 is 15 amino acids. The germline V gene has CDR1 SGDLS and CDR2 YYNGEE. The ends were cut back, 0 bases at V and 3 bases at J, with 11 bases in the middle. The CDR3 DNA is TGTGCCAGCAGCGTAGACCCGCTCGGAACAGATACGCAGTATTTT. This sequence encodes CASSVDPLGTDTQYF.

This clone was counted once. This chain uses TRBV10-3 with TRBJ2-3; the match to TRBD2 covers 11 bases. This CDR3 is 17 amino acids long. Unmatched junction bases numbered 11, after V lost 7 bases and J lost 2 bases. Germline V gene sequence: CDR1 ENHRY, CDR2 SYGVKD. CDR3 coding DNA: TGTGCCATCACCAAAGGTACTAGCGGGGGCCCCACAGATACGCAGTATTTT. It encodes CAITKGTSGGPTDTQYF.

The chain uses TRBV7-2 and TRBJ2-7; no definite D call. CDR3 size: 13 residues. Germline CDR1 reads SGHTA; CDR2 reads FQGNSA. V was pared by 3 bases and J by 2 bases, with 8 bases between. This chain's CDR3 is CASSLLTAYEQYF. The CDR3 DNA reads TGTGCCAGCAGCTTGCTCACAGCCTACGAGCAGTACTTC.

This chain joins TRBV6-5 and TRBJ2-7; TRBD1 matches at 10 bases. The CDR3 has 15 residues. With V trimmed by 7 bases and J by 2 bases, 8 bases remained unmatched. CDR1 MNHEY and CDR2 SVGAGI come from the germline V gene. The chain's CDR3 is CASNTQGQGAYEQYF. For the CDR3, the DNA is TGTGCCAGCAACACACAAGGACAGGGGGCCTACGAGCAGTACTTC.

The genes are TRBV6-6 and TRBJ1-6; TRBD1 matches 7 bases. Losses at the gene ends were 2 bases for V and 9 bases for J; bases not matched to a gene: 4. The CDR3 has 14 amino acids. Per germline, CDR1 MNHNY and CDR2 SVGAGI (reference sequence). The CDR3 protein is CASSYHRTGSPLHF. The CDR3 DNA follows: TGTGCCAGCAGTTACCACCGGACAGGTTCACCCCTCCACTTT.

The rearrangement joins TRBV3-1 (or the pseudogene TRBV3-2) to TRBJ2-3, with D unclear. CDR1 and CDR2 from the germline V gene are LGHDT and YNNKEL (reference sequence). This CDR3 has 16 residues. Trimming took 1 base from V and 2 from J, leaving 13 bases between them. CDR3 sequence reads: CASSQVRRTHTDTQYF. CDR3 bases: TGTGCCAGCAGCCAAGTGCGACGGACCCACACAGATACGCAGTATTTT.

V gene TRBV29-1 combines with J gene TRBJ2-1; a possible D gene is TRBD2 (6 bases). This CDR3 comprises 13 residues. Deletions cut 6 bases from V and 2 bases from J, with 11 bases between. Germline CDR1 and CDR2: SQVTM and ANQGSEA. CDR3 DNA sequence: TGCAGCGTGGGCGGGGCCACCTACAATGAGCAGTTCTTC. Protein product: CSVGGATYNEQFF.

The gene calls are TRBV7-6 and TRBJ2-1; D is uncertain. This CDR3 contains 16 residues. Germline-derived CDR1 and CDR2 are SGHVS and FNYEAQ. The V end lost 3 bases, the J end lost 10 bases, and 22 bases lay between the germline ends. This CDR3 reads CASSFPTGGPLGEQFF. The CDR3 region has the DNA TGTGCCAGCAGCTTCCCCACTGGCGGTCCTTTAGGGGAGCAGTTCTTC.

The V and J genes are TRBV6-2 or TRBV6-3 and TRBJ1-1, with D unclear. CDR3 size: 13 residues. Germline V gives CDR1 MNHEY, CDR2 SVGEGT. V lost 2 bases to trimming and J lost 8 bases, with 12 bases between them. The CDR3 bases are TGTGCCAGCAGTTACGGGTCTTCCGGGGAAGCTTTCTTT. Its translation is CASSYGSSGEAFF.

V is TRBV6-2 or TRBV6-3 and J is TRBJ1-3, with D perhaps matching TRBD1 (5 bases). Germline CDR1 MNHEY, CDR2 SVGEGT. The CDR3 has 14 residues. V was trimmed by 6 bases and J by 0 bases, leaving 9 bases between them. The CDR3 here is CASSLTASGNTIYF. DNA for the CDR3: TGTGCCAGCAGCTTGACAGCCTCTGGAAACACCATATATTTT.

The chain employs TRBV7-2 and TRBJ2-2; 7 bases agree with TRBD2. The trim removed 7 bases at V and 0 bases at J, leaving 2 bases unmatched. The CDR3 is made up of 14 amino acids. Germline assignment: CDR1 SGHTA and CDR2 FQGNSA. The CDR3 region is CASTGGPNTGELFF. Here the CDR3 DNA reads TGTGCCAGCACGGGGGGACCGAACACCGGGGAGCTGTTTTTT.

The CDR3 sequence is CASSLRSSYEQYF. CDR3 bases: TGTGCCAGCAGTTTGCGGAGCTCCTACGAGCAGTACTTC. V and J are TRBV28 and TRBJ2-7; D is uncertain. The V gene lost 3 bases and the J gene lost 0 bases, with 6 bases spanning the gap. Germline loops: CDR1 MDHEN, CDR2 SYDVKM. This CDR3 has 13 amino acids.

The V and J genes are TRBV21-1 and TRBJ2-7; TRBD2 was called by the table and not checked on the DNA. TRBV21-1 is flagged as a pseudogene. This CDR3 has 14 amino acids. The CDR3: CASSPQAHIYEQYF. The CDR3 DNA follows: TGTGCCAGCAGCCCACAAGCGCACATTTACGAGCAGTACTTC.

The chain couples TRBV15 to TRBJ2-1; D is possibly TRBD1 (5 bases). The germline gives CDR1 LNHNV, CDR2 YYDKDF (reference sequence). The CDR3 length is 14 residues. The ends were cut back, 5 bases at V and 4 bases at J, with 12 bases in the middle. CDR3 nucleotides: TGTGCCACCAGCCGTATACAGGAATACAATGAGCAGTTCTTC. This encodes CATSRIQEYNEQFF.

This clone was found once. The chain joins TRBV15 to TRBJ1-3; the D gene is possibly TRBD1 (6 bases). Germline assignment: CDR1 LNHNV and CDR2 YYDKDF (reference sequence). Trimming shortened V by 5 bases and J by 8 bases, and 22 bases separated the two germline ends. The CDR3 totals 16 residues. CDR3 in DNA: TGTGCCACCAGCGGTGAGGAGGGGGGGCGAGAAGACACCATATATTTT. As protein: CATSGEEGGREDTIYF.

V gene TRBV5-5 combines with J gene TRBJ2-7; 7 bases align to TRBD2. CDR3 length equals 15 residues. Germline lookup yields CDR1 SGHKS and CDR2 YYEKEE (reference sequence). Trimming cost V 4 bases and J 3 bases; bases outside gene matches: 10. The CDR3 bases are TGTGCCAGCAGCCGAACCCCCGGGGACTACTACGAGCAGTACTTC. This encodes CASSRTPGDYYEQYF.

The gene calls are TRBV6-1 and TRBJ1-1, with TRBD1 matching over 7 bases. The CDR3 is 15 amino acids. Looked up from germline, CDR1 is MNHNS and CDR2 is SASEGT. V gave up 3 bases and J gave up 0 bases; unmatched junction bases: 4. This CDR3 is CASSDVGQMNTEAFF. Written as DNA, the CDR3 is TGTGCCAGCAGTGATGTGGGACAGATGAACACTGAAGCTTTCTTT.

CDR3 coding DNA: TGTGCCAGCAGCTTAGCTTCATACTCTGGAAACACCATATATTTT. This translates into CASSLASYSGNTIYF. The chain has TRBV7-2 and TRBJ1-3, with D hard to call. V was shortened by 0 bases and J by 0 bases, with 6 bases between the two germline ends. The CDR3 length is 15 residues. The germline V gene encodes CDR1 SGHTA and CDR2 FQGNSA.

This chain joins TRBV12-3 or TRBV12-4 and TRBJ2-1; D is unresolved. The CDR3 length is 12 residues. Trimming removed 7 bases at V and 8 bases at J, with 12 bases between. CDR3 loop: CASKLYGYEQFF. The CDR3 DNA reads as TGTGCCAGCAAATTGTACGGCTATGAGCAGTTCTTC.

CDR3 sequence reads: CASSQRTAYGYTF. The CDR3, as DNA: TGTGCCAGCAGCCAGCGAACCGCCTATGGCTACACCTTC. The chain joins TRBV5-4 to TRBJ1-2; no definite D call. Per germline, CDR1 SGHNT and CDR2 YYREEE (reference sequence). This CDR3 is 13 amino acids long. Trimming removed 4 bases from V and 4 bases from J, with 11 bases in between.

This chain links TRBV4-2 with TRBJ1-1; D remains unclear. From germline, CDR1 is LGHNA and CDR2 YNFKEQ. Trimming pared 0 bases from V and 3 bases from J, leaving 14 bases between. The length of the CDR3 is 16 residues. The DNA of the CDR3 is TGTGCCAGCAGCCAAGAACCTACTAAGATTGACACTGAAGCTTTCTTT. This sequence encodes CASSQEPTKIDTEAFF.

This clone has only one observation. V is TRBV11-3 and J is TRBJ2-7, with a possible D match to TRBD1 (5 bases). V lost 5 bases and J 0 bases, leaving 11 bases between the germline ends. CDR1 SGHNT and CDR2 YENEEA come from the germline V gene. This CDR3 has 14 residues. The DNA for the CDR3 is TGTGCCAGCAGCCAGGGAACTATCTCCTACGAGCAGTACTTC. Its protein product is CASSQGTISYEQYF. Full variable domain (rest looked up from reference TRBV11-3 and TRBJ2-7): EAGVVQSPRYKIIEKKQPVAFWCNPISGHNTLYWYLQNLGQGPELLIRYENEEAVDDSQLPKDRFSAERLKGVDSTLKIQPAELGDSAVYLCASSQGTISYEQYFGPGTRLTVT.

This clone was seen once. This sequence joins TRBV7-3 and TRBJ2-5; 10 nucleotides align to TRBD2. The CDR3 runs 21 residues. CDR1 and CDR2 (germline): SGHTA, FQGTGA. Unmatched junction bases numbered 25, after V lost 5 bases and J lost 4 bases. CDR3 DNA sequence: TGTGCCAGCAGCCACCGTATGAAAAAAAGTCGAGGACTAGCGGATGGAGAGACCCAGTACTTC. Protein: CASSHRMKKSRGLADGETQYF. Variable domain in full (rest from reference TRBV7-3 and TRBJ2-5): GAGVSQTPSNKVTEKGKYVELRCDPISGHTALYWYRQSLGQGPEFLIYFQGTGAADDSGLPNDRFFAVRPEGSVSTLKIQRTERGDSAVYLCASSHRMKKSRGLADGETQYFGPGTRLLVL.

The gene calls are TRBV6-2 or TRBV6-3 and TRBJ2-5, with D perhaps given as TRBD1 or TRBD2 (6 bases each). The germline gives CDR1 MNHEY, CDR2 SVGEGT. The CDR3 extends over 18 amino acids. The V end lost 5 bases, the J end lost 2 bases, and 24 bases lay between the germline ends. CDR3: CASSLTGWEGDLQETQYF. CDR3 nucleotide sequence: TGTGCCAGCAGTCTAACAGGGTGGGAAGGGGACTTACAAGAGACCCAGTACTTC.

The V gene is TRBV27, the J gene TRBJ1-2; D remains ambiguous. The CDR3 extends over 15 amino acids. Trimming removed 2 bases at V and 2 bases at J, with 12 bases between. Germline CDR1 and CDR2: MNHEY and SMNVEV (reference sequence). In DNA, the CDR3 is TGTGCCAGCAGTTTAAGGGCAGCTTACAACTATGGCTACACCTTC. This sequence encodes CASSLRAAYNYGYTF.

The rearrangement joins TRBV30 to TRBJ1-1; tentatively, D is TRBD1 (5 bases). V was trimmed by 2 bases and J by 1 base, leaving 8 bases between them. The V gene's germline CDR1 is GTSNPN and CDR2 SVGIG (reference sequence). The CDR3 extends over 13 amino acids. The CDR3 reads CAWSWGKNTEAFF. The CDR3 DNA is TGTGCCTGGAGTTGGGGGAAGAACACTGAAGCTTTCTTT.

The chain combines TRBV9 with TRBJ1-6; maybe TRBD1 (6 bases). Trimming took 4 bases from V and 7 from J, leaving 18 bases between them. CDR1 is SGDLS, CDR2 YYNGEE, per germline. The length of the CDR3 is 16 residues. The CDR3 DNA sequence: TGTGCCAGCAGCTCCTCCGTGGCCAGGGGCAATTCACCCCTCCACTTT. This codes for CASSSSVARGNSPLHF.

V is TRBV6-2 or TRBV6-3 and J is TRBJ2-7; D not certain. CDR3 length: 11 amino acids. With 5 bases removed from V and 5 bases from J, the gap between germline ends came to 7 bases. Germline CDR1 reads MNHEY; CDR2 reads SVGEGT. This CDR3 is CASSRLDEQYF. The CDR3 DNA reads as TGTGCCAGCAGTCGTTTGGACGAGCAGTACTTC.